These 18 T cell receptor beta chains share one sample of origin, sequenced in a study of cytomegalovirus exposure and HLA in healthy donors. Amplification used 60 Vbeta primers and 13 Jbeta primers. This table comes from immunoSEQ multiplex PCR, and its TCRdb copy is limited to in-frame clones, with some not included. The sample consists of 95,000 to 110,000 clones, more than 75% of them appearing once. The source material was PBMCs. These receptors originate from a woman aged 18-29 years in good health and CMV-seropositive.

This chain joins TRBV9 and TRBJ1-6; TRBD1 is a possible D gene (5 bases). The germline V gene encodes CDR1 SGDLS and CDR2 YYNGEE. V gave up 0 bases and J gave up 11 bases, with 9 bases separating them. The CDR3 runs to 13 residues. The CDR3 coding sequence is TGTGCCAGCAGCGTAGAGGGGAACCCACCCCTCCACTTT. This translates into CASSVEGNPPLHF.

J is TRBJ1-1 and V is TRBV7-2; no reliable D call. Trimming took 5 bases from V and 2 from J, leaving 12 bases between them. The CDR3 totals 14 residues. CDR1 SGHTA and CDR2 FQGNSA come from the germline V gene. CDR3 DNA: TGTGCCAGCAGCCCACGGTGGGCCAACACTGAAGCTTTCTTT. Protein sequence: CASSPRWANTEAFF.

This sequence joins TRBV2 and TRBJ1-6, with D tentatively TRBD1 (5 bases). Germline V gene data show CDR1 as SNHLY and CDR2 as FYNNEI. This CDR3 is built from 15 residues. The ends were cut back, 7 bases at V and 7 bases at J, with 17 bases in the middle. In DNA, the CDR3 is TGTGCCAGCACCTATTGGGAGGGGTCGAATTCACCCCTCCACTTT. This encodes CASTYWEGSNSPLHF.

This clone was counted once. The rearrangement joins TRBV28 to TRBJ2-1; TRBD2 is a possible D gene (5 bases). V lost 5 bases and J lost 4, with 15 bases in between. The CDR3 has 15 residues. In germline, CDR1 is MDHEN, CDR2 SYDVKM. The CDR3 sequence: CASSTAAAIYNEQFF. CDR3 coding DNA: TGTGCCAGCAGTACCGCAGCGGCCATTTACAATGAGCAGTTCTTC.

As DNA, the CDR3 is TGTGCCACCAGCAGAGAAACAAGCGGGAGTTGGAATGAGCAGTTCTTC. This sequence encodes CATSRETSGSWNEQFF. This chain joins TRBV15 and TRBJ2-1; 8 bases map to TRBD2. The trim removed 0 bases at V and 7 bases at J, leaving 8 bases unmatched. CDR1 and CDR2 (germline): LNHNV, YYDKDF (reference sequence). This CDR3 region has 16 residues.

Concerning this clone itself: The junction differs from germline at one of its ends, possibly a read error. The chain employs TRBV29-1 and TRBJ2-3; 8 bases align to TRBD2. The length of the CDR3 is 11 residues. In germline, CDR1 is SQVTM, CDR2 ANQGSEA. The CDR3 spells CSIDIGGEQYF. The CDR3 bases are TGCAGCATTGATATCGGGGGGGAGCAGTATTTT.

The chain is built from TRBV30 and TRBJ2-6; 8 positions agree with TRBD2. The trim removed 1 base at V and 1 base at J, leaving 12 bases unmatched. Germline values: CDR1 GTSNPN, CDR2 SVGIG (reference sequence). This CDR3 contains 19 residues. CDR3 sequence: CAWSGPSSGRFSGANVLTF. The CDR3 DNA reads TGTGCCTGGAGTGGCCCCTCTAGCGGGCGCTTTTCTGGGGCCAACGTCCTGACTTTC. The variable domain in full, with the rest retrieved from reference TRBV30 and TRBJ2-6, is SQTIHQWPATLVQPVGSPLSLECTVEGTSNPNLYWYRQAAGRGLQLLFYSVGIGQISSEVPQNLSASRPQDRQFILSSKKLLLSDSGFYLCAWSGPSSGRFSGANVLTFGAGSRLTVL.

The chain has TRBV29-1 and TRBJ2-1, with D maybe TRBD1 (5 bases). The V gene's germline CDR1 is SQVTM and CDR2 ANQGSEA. The CDR3 is 15 amino acids. V was trimmed by 0 bases and J by 3 bases, leaving 12 bases between them. CDR3 in amino acids: CSVEEPNRNYNEQFF. DNA of the CDR3: TGCAGCGTTGAAGAGCCTAACAGGAACTACAATGAGCAGTTCTTC.

The J gene is TRBJ1-5, the V gene TRBV10-3; 9 positions agree with TRBD1. V lost 3 bases and J lost 4; bases outside the gene matches: 7. The germline CDR1 and CDR2 sequences are ENHRY and SYGVKD. The CDR3 has 16 amino acids. DNA for the CDR3: TGTGCCATCAGTGAACCAGCCGGGACAGGGAATCAGCCCCAGCATTTT. This codes for CAISEPAGTGNQPQHF.

The DNA for the CDR3 is TGCGCCAGCAGCGTGACAGGGGACCCCTCCTACGAGCAGTACTTC. This encodes CASSVTGDPSYEQYF. The chain employs TRBV5-1 and TRBJ2-7, with 8 bases matching TRBD1. After removal of 4 bases from V and 0 bases from J, the junction contained 6 bases not matched to a gene. The CDR3 totals 15 residues. In germline, CDR1 is SGHRS, CDR2 YFSETQ.

This clone was counted a few times. The J gene is TRBJ2-1, the V gene TRBV4-2; D perhaps matches TRBD2 (6 bases). V was pared by 0 bases and J by 6 bases, with 12 bases between. The CDR3 runs 15 residues. The V gene's germline CDR1 is LGHNA and CDR2 YNFKEQ. CDR3 loop: CASSQDQTSSNEQFF. CDR3 DNA: TGTGCCAGCAGCCAAGACCAGACTAGTAGCAATGAGCAGTTCTTC.

The rearrangement uses TRBV5-6 and TRBJ1-2; 7 nucleotides agree with TRBD1. Trimming at V came to 0 bases and at J to 4 bases, leaving 9 bases not matched to a gene. This CDR3 is built from 16 residues. Germline CDR1 SGHDT, CDR2 YYEEEE. The CDR3 region has the DNA TGTGCCAGCAGCTTGGGAACAGGGGCCCTCGTCTATGGCTACACCTTC. Protein product: CASSLGTGALVYGYTF.

This clone has more than one count but fewer than ten. The chain couples TRBV5-1 to TRBJ2-3; no clear D gene. Trimming cost V 4 bases and J 0 bases, with 9 bases left between them. In germline, CDR1 is SGHRS, CDR2 YFSETQ. The CDR3 runs 14 residues. The DNA for the CDR3 is TGCGCCAGCAGCGATTTAACTAGCACAGATACGCAGTATTTT. It is translated as CASSDLTSTDTQYF.

The chain is built from TRBV18 and TRBJ2-1, with 10 bases that match TRBD2. The length of the CDR3 is 16 residues. V dropped 5 bases and J dropped 4; count of bases not matched to a gene: 8. The V gene's germline CDR1 is KGHSH and CDR2 LQKENI. This chain's CDR3 is CASSTRAGGHYNEQFF. The CDR3, as DNA: TGTGCCAGCTCAACCCGAGCGGGAGGGCATTACAATGAGCAGTTCTTC.

This clone has only one observation. The chain combines TRBV30 with TRBJ2-1, with TRBD2 matching over 13 bases. This CDR3 is 15 amino acids long. V lost 5 bases to trimming and J lost 7 bases; unmatched junction nucleotides: 8. Germline V gives CDR1 GTSNPN, CDR2 SVGIG (reference sequence). CDR3 coding DNA: TGTGCCTGGGGGAAAACTAGCGGGAGGGTAAATGAGCAGTTCTTC. It specifies CAWGKTSGRVNEQFF.

The chain has TRBV29-1 and TRBJ1-2, with D tentatively TRBD1 (5 bases). The V end lost 6 bases, the J end lost 12 bases, and 14 bases lay between the germline ends. CDR1 and CDR2 (germline): SQVTM, ANQGSEA. The CDR3 has 10 residues. This CDR3 is CSVGTPNNTF. In DNA, the CDR3 is TGCAGCGTCGGGACTCCCAACAACACCTTC.

The gene calls are TRBV5-6 and TRBJ2-7; 8 bases are a match to TRBD1. There are 14 residues in the CDR3. The germline V gene has CDR1 SGHDT and CDR2 YYEEEE. J lost 4 bases, V lost 1 base, and 4 bases had no gene match. The DNA of the CDR3 is TGTGCCAGCAGCTTGCAGGGGGCGGGGTACGAGCAGTACTTC. Translating it yields CASSLQGAGYEQYF.

The chain links TRBV2 to TRBJ2-7, with D unresolved. This CDR3 spans 12 amino acids. Trimming cost V 6 bases and J 0 bases, with 6 bases left between them. CDR1 and CDR2 from the germline V gene are SNHLY and FYNNEI. CDR3 region: CASRSVSYEQYF. DNA for the CDR3: TGTGCCAGCAGATCAGTCTCCTACGAGCAGTACTTC.